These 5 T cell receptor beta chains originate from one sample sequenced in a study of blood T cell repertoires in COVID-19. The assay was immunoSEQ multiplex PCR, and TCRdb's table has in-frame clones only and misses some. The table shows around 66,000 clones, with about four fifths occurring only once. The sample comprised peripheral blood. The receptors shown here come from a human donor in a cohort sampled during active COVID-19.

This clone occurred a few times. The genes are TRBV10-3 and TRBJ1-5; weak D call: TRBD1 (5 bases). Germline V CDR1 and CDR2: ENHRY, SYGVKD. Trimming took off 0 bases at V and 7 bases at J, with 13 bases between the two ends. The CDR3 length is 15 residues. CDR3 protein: CAISESGGGSQPQHF. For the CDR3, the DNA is TGTGCCATCAGTGAGTCTGGGGGGGGTAGCCAGCCCCAGCATTTT.

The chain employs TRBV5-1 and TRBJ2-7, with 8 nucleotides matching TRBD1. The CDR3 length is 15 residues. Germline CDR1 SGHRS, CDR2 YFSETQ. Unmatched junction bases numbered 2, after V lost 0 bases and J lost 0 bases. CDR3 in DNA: TGCGCCAGCAGCTTGGGGACAGGGAGCTCCTACGAGCAGTACTTC. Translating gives CASSLGTGSSYEQYF.

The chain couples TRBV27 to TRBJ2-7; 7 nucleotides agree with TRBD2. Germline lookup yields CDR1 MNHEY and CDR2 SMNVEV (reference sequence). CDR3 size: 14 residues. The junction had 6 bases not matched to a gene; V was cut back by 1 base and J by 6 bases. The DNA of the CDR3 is TGTGCCAGCAGTTTATTCGGGACTACTACCGAGCAGTACTTC. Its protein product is CASSLFGTTTEQYF.

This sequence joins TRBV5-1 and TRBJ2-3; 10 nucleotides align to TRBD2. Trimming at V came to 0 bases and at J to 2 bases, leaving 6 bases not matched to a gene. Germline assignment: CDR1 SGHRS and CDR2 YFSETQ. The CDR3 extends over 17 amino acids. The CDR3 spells CASSLAGTSASTDTQYF. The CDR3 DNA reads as TGCGCCAGCAGCTTGGCCGGGACTAGCGCCTCCACAGATACGCAGTATTTT. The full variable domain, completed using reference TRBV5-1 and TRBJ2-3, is KAGVTQTPRYLIKTRGQQVTLSCSPISGHRSVSWYQQTPGQGLQFLFEYFSETQRNKGNFPGRFSGRQFSNSRSEMNVSTLELGDSALYLCASSLAGTSASTDTQYFGPGTRLTVL.

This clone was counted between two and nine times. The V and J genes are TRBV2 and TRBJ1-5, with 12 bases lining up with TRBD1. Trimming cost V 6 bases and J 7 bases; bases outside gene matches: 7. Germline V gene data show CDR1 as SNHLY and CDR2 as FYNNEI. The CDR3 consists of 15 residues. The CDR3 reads CASSRDRGLGQPQHF. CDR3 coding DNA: TGTGCCAGCAGCCGGGACAGGGGGCTAGGGCAGCCCCAGCATTTT.